The clone carrying this TCR beta chain was picked up a small number of times. The CDR3 sequence is 13 residues long. V lost 7 bases to trimming and J lost 5 bases; unmatched junction nucleotides: 5. CDR1 MNHNS and CDR2 SASEGT come from the germline V gene. This sample was included in a study of human T cells and chemical hapten exposure. Via MiXCR, TCRdb re-called the RACE reads, giving one row per CDR3 protein. The sample lists around 99,000 distinct CDR3 sequences, 9.5% to 15% occurring once. Time point denoted: patch test 1, 2 weeks after DPC sensitization. Treatment noted: therapeutic diphenylcyclopropenone sensitization with weekly scalp DPC.

The chain joins TRBV6-1 to TRBJ2-7; 10 positions agree with TRBD1. The TCR was taken from a woman aged 35 to 49 with alopecia areata. Some clones in this sample may be carry-over from other donors' samples. The specimen was whole blood, collected in connection with sensitization to the hapten diphenylcyclopropenone (DPC). DNA for the CDR3: TGTGCCAGCAATTCCGGGACAGGGGACGAGCAGTACTTC. It translates to CASNSGTGDEQYF.